The entry below describes one TCR beta chain. Its antigen target is currently unknown. No much larger clonotype is one base removed from it; base qualities were not supplied. Peripheral blood CD8+ and CD4+ T cells from healthy donors, Susac syndrome patients and multiple sclerosis patients were profiled by high-throughput TCR beta sequencing. The multiple sclerosis controls were treatment-naive patients who had stable or active relapsing-remitting disease and met the revised McDonald criteria. Bulk CD8+ and CD4+ T cells were purified by magnetic negative isolation, while CD8+ TEMRA cells were enriched using FACS. Blood was drawn into EDTA tubes, processed within 24 hours, and PBMCs were isolated by density gradient centrifugation. PBMCs intended for TCR sequencing were cryopreserved in liquid nitrogen and thawed later in a water bath at 37 degrees C. The sorted or isolated CD4+, CD8+ and CD8+ TEMRA cells reached a purity of at least 90%.

The data are from a study of CD8 T cells in Susac syndrome (dated by TCRdb to the late 2010s). Concerning the study at large: Repertoire sequencing was used to test whether CD8+ T cell activation and differentiation in Susac syndrome was antigen driven. The study compared CD8+ T cell repertoire clonality among roughly 12 healthy donors, approximately 14 Susac syndrome patients and some 16 multiple sclerosis patients.

RNA was extracted with the RNeasy kit and roughly 0.45 to 1 ug was reverse transcribed using random hexamers. The immunoSEQ multiplex PCR assay, which covers 54 Vbeta and 13 Jbeta segments, was used to amplify TCR beta CDR3 regions. PCR amplification bias was corrected by using a synthetic template baseline for primer optimization and computational correction. On the study's bioinformatics: Reads were annotated to V, D and J genes according to IMGT and were analyzed with immunoSEQ Analyzer, with only productive sequences retained. Clonality was computed as one minus Shannon entropy normalized by log2 of the number of productive unique sequences. Public and private clones were assessed among the 100 most prevalent clones of each patient and control. Clones were defined as Susac-specific when absent from the healthy and MS cohorts, from fewer than 1,300 published viral clones and from other ImmuneACCESS disease sequences. In TCRdb, the public reads were trimmed at Q25 with fastp and aligned with MiXCR, with productive beta chains retained. Every distinct CDR3 protein forms one entry, paired with its most common genes and DNA. TCRdb, not the authors, supplied the V and J calls. The sample table lists a few hundred thousand distinct CDR3 sequences, about 85% of them with a count of one. The biggest ten clones account for about 0.11% of the sample.

Its CDR3 holds 11 amino acids, cysteine through phenylalanine. CDR3 DNA only is kept here, 33 bases in frame from base 1. V was cut back by 2 bases and J by 6 bases, leaving a gap of 4 bases between them. Via the germline V gene, CDR1 is SNHLY and CDR2 FYNNEI. Study-wide conclusions, independent of this receptor: The TCR sequencing and HLA analysis was acknowledged to have included a relatively small number of individuals.

The sequence joins TRBV2 to TRBJ1-2, with the D gene too uncertain to name. Sample: CD8+ T cells from PBMCs. The TCR sequence derives from a human donor with multiple sclerosis. The nucleotides are TGTGCCAGCAGTGAAAGAAATGGCTACACCTTC. This codes for CASSERNGYTF.